This T cell receptor (beta chain) was observed in a study of OX40 agonist ivuxolimab in advanced cancers. Trimming shortened V by 5 bases and J by 1 base, and 17 bases separated the two germline ends. This CDR3 is built from 17 residues. CDR1 and CDR2 from the germline V gene are SGHAT and FQNNGV. Sequenced by immunoSEQ multiplex PCR; TCRdb stores in-frame clones only, minus some. The sample lists 95,000 to 150,000 clones, just under 95% occurring once. This chain joins TRBV11-2 and TRBJ2-2; D call uncertain. This receptor was identified in an adult with an advanced solid tumor such as melanoma, head and neck, liver or kidney cancer. The specimen comprised CD4+ or CD8+ T cells sorted from blood, sampled in a trial of the OX40 agonist ivuxolimab. The CDR3 reads CASSAQSRSWNTGELFF. In nucleotides, the CDR3 is TGTGCCAGCAGCGCCCAATCCCGGAGTTGGAACACCGGGGAGCTGTTTTTT.